This T cell receptor (beta chain) is from a study of OX40 agonist ivuxolimab in advanced cancers. In the study overall: Of mixed ages from 23 to 79 and averaging around 60 years, the group was 65% to 85% male. Allowance was made for prior anti-PD-1, anti-PD-L1 or anti-CTLA-4 therapy, and approximately 40% had some.

TCRdb's copy holds only in-frame clones and misses some; the assay was immunoSEQ multiplex PCR. Of some 44,000 clones listed, more than 70% were seen once; the top ten hold about 5.5%. This clonotype was sampled from an adult with an advanced solid tumor such as melanoma, head and neck, liver or kidney cancer. Specimen: CD4+ or CD8+ T cells sorted from blood, collected in a trial of the OX40 agonist ivuxolimab.

The CDR3 coding sequence is TGTGCCAGCACCTTCAGGGGCCCGAATAGCAATCAGCCCCAGCATTTT. It codes for CASTFRGPNSNQPQHF. This chain uses TRBV7-8 with TRBJ1-5; perhaps TRBD1 as D (6 bases). Germline CDR1 and CDR2: SGHVS and FQNEAQ. The CDR3 totals 16 residues. V lost 7 bases, J lost 0 bases, and 16 bases lay in between. Full variable domain (remainder filled in from reference TRBV7-8 and TRBJ1-5): GAGVSQSPRYKVAKRGQDVALRCDPISGHVSLFWYQQALGQGPEFLTYFQNEAQLDKSGLPSDRFFAERPEGSVSTLKIQRTQQEDSAVYLCASTFRGPNSNQPQHFGDGTRLSIL.